A selection of T cell receptor beta chains follows, all from one sample in a study of T-cell memory formation after mild COVID-19. TCRdb used MiXCR to reprocess the 5' RACE reads, holding one entry per CDR3 protein. The table shows 550,000 to 600,000 distinct CDR3 sequences, with approximately 21% occurring only once. Sequencing used PBMCs or a T cell subset sorted from them (not recorded which). The source is an adult woman who had mild COVID-19 (a few samples of this study predate the infection). Cell type and time point are not known. CDR3s include the opening cysteine and the closing phenylalanine or tryptophan. D genes are given only for firm matches. The size entry is marked missing in some rows and otherwise reads once, few, many or a size class.

D gene: TRBD1; clone size: few; J gene: TRBJ2-2; V gene: TRBV20-1; CDR3 protein: CSARIGTGGTGELFF; CDR3 DNA: TGCAGTGCTAGAATTGGGACAGGGGGAACCGGGGAGCTGTTTTTT
D gene: -; clone size: -; J gene: TRBJ2-1; V gene: TRBV3-1; CDR3 protein: CASSQDPGRYNEQFF; CDR3 DNA: TGTGCCAGCAGCCAAGACCCTGGACGGTACAATGAGCAGTTCTTC
D gene: TRBD1; clone size: -; J gene: TRBJ2-7; V gene: TRBV12-3/TRBV12-4; CDR3 protein: CASSFSWGLGQGSPYEQYF; CDR3 DNA: TGTGCCAGCAGTTTCTCCTGGGGTTTGGGACAGGGAAGTCCCTACGAGCAGTACTTC
D gene: TRBD2; clone size: few; J gene: TRBJ2-4; V gene: TRBV5-1; CDR3 protein: CASSLFPSGRENIQYF; CDR3 DNA: TGCGCCAGCAGCTTGTTCCCTAGCGGGAGAGAGAACATTCAGTACTTC
D gene: -; clone size: few; J gene: TRBJ2-7; V gene: TRBV30; CDR3 protein: CAWSVKYEQYF; CDR3 DNA: TGTGCCTGGAGTGTAAAATACGAGCAGTACTTC
D gene: -; clone size: -; J gene: TRBJ1-2; V gene: TRBV5-1; CDR3 protein: CASSLVSGDYGYTF; CDR3 DNA: TGCGCCAGCAGCTTGGTATCGGGAGACTATGGCTACACCTTC
D gene: -; clone size: few; J gene: TRBJ2-2; V gene: TRBV29-1; CDR3 protein: CSVVEHTGELFF; CDR3 DNA: TGCAGCGTTGTGGAACACACCGGGGAGCTGTTTTTT
D gene: TRBD2; clone size: -; J gene: TRBJ2-5; V gene: TRBV20-1; CDR3 protein: CSAGKARGLDGTQYF; CDR3 DNA: TGCAGTGCTGGCAAGGCCCGAGGACTAGACGGGACCCAGTACTTC
D gene: TRBD2; clone size: few; J gene: TRBJ2-5; V gene: TRBV7-2; CDR3 protein: CASSSSRTSEETQYF; CDR3 DNA: TGTGCCAGCAGCTCCTCCCGGACTAGCGAGGAGACCCAGTACTTC
D gene: -; clone size: -; J gene: TRBJ2-5; V gene: TRBV6-1; CDR3 protein: CASSDAGQEETQYF; CDR3 DNA: TGTGCCAGCAGTGACGCAGGCCAGGAGGAGACCCAGTACTTC
D gene: -; clone size: few; J gene: TRBJ1-1; V gene: TRBV9; CDR3 protein: CASSVAGRGSDEAFF; CDR3 DNA: TGTGCCAGCAGCGTAGCGGGCAGGGGAAGTGATGAAGCTTTCTTT
D gene: -; clone size: -; J gene: TRBJ2-7; V gene: TRBV19; CDR3 protein: CASSGRDISYEQYF; CDR3 DNA: TGTGCCAGTAGTGGCCGGGACATCTCCTACGAGCAGTACTTC
D gene: -; clone size: -; J gene: TRBJ1-2; V gene: TRBV6-2/TRBV6-3; CDR3 protein: CASSGFNYGYTF; CDR3 DNA: TGTGCCAGCAGCGGCTTTAACTATGGCTACACCTTC
D gene: TRBD2; clone size: -; J gene: TRBJ2-1; V gene: TRBV9; CDR3 protein: CASSVTSGGSGANEQFF; CDR3 DNA: TGTGCCAGCAGCGTAACTAGCGGGGGCTCCGGGGCTAATGAGCAGTTCTTC
D gene: TRBD1; clone size: -; J gene: TRBJ1-2; V gene: TRBV24-1; CDR3 protein: CATSDSPDRANGYTF; CDR3 DNA: TGTGCCACCAGTGATTCTCCGGACAGGGCGAACGGCTACACCTTC
D gene: TRBD1; clone size: few; J gene: TRBJ1-5; V gene: TRBV6-2/TRBV6-3; CDR3 protein: CASSYGGQGMKPQHF; CDR3 DNA: TGTGCCAGCAGTTACGGGGGACAGGGCATGAAGCCCCAGCATTTT
D gene: -; clone size: few; J gene: TRBJ2-1; V gene: TRBV6-7; CDR3 protein: CASSWQRPRVTTWNEQFF; CDR3 DNA: TGTGCCAGCAGTTGGCAAAGGCCCCGGGTGACTACGTGGAATGAGCAGTTCTTC
D gene: TRBD2; clone size: -; J gene: TRBJ2-2; V gene: TRBV12-3/TRBV12-4; CDR3 protein: CASRTSGVSNTGELFF; CDR3 DNA: TGTGCCAGCAGGACTAGCGGGGTCTCGAACACCGGGGAGCTGTTTTTT
D gene: -; clone size: few; J gene: TRBJ1-1; V gene: TRBV5-6; CDR3 protein: CASSALGPLMNTEAFF; CDR3 DNA: TGTGCCAGCAGCGCCTTGGGGCCACTGATGAACACTGAAGCTTTCTTT
D gene: TRBD1; clone size: few; J gene: TRBJ2-7; V gene: TRBV7-9; CDR3 protein: CASIPYGGQRGTYEQYF; CDR3 DNA: TGTGCCAGCATTCCCTATGGGGGACAGAGGGGGACCTACGAGCAGTACTTC
D gene: -; clone size: -; J gene: TRBJ2-7; V gene: TRBV10-2; CDR3 protein: CASTQVSSYEQYF; CDR3 DNA: TGCGCCAGCACTCAGGTTAGCTCCTACGAGCAGTACTTC
D gene: TRBD2; clone size: -; J gene: TRBJ2-1; V gene: TRBV29-1; CDR3 protein: CSVDLAGGHNEQFF; CDR3 DNA: TGCAGCGTTGATTTAGCGGGAGGCCACAATGAGCAGTTCTTC
D gene: -; clone size: few; J gene: TRBJ2-1; V gene: TRBV12-3/TRBV12-4; CDR3 protein: CASSSRDPSSYNEQFF; CDR3 DNA: TGTGCCAGCAGCTCCCGGGACCCCAGCTCCTACAATGAGCAGTTCTTC
D gene: TRBD1; clone size: -; J gene: TRBJ2-2; V gene: TRBV4-1; CDR3 protein: CASSSTGGGNTGELFF; CDR3 DNA: TGCGCCAGCAGCTCGACAGGGGGCGGGAACACCGGGGAGCTGTTTTTT
D gene: -; clone size: -; J gene: TRBJ2-3; V gene: TRBV20-1; CDR3 protein: CSARDGRGADTQYF; CDR3 DNA: TGCAGTGCTAGAGACGGGAGAGGAGCAGATACGCAGTATTTT
D gene: -; clone size: -; J gene: TRBJ1-6; V gene: TRBV6-1; CDR3 protein: CASSGDAPGLLTNGTPLHF; CDR3 DNA: TGTGCCAGCAGTGGAGATGCACCGGGACTCCTAACGAATGGAACACCCCTCCACTTT
D gene: -; clone size: -; J gene: TRBJ1-5; V gene: TRBV25-1; CDR3 protein: CASSGDLGNQPQHF; CDR3 DNA: TGTGCCAGCAGTGGAGACCTGGGCAATCAGCCCCAGCATTTT
D gene: -; clone size: few; J gene: TRBJ1-5; V gene: TRBV5-6; CDR3 protein: CASSLRGKYSRANQPQHF; CDR3 DNA: TGTGCCAGCAGCTTGAGAGGCAAGTATAGCAGGGCAAATCAGCCCCAGCATTTT
D gene: -; clone size: few; J gene: TRBJ2-2; V gene: TRBV10-3; CDR3 protein: CAIMGRSSRGRGELFF; CDR3 DNA: TGTGCCATCATGGGGAGGTCCTCTCGGGGCCGAGGGGAGCTGTTTTTT
D gene: -; clone size: -; J gene: TRBJ1-2; V gene: TRBV7-2; CDR3 protein: CASSLEDLGPDGYTF; CDR3 DNA: TGTGCCAGCAGCTTAGAGGATTTGGGGCCTGATGGCTACACCTTC
D gene: TRBD1; clone size: few; J gene: TRBJ1-2; V gene: TRBV7-9; CDR3 protein: CASSLAGGAIGYTF; CDR3 DNA: TGTGCCAGCAGCTTAGCAGGGGGCGCGATTGGCTACACCTTC
D gene: -; clone size: few; J gene: TRBJ1-4; V gene: TRBV4-3; CDR3 protein: CASSQSRKKLFF; CDR3 DNA: TGCGCCAGCAGCCAAAGTAGGAAAAAACTGTTTTTT
D gene: -; clone size: few; J gene: TRBJ1-5; V gene: TRBV18; CDR3 protein: CASSPGRGQPQHF; CDR3 DNA: TGTGCCAGCTCACCCGGACGAGGTCAGCCCCAGCATTTT
D gene: TRBD1; clone size: -; J gene: TRBJ2-1; V gene: TRBV10-3; CDR3 protein: CAISDAGTAPGNEQFF; CDR3 DNA: TGTGCCATCAGTGATGCCGGGACAGCGCCGGGTAATGAGCAGTTCTTC
D gene: TRBD1; clone size: many; J gene: TRBJ2-1; V gene: TRBV5-1; CDR3 protein: CASSPGTGYNEQFF; CDR3 DNA: TGCGCCAGCAGCCCCGGGACAGGGTACAATGAGCAGTTCTTC
D gene: TRBD1; clone size: -; J gene: TRBJ1-1; V gene: TRBV24-1; CDR3 protein: CATSDSGTGRGNTEAFF; CDR3 DNA: TGTGCCACCAGTGATTCCGGGACAGGGCGTGGGAACACTGAAGCTTTCTTT
D gene: TRBD1; clone size: -; J gene: TRBJ2-5; V gene: TRBV27; CDR3 protein: CASSLSDRGGETQYF; CDR3 DNA: TGTGCCAGCAGTTTATCGGACAGGGGAGGAGAGACCCAGTACTTC
D gene: -; clone size: few; J gene: TRBJ2-1; V gene: TRBV30; CDR3 protein: CASRERGYNEQFF; CDR3 DNA: TGTGCCTCGCGGGAGAGGGGGTACAATGAGCAGTTCTTC
D gene: -; clone size: few; J gene: TRBJ1-1; V gene: TRBV2; CDR3 protein: CASSAQGGVTEAFF; CDR3 DNA: TGTGCCAGCAGTGCTCAGGGAGGGGTCACTGAAGCTTTCTTT
D gene: TRBD1; clone size: -; J gene: TRBJ2-7; V gene: TRBV10-3; CDR3 protein: CAISDEGAKSYEQYF; CDR3 DNA: TGTGCCATCAGTGATGAGGGGGCTAAGTCCTACGAGCAGTACTTC
D gene: -; clone size: -; J gene: TRBJ2-1; V gene: TRBV6-1; CDR3 protein: CASSGGGLNNEQFF; CDR3 DNA: TGTGCCAGCAGTGGGGGGGGGCTGAACAATGAGCAGTTCTTC
D gene: -; clone size: -; J gene: TRBJ2-7; V gene: TRBV7-2; CDR3 protein: CASSLEGGSIYSYEQYF; CDR3 DNA: TGTGCCAGCAGCTTAGAGGGAGGTAGTATTTACTCCTACGAGCAGTACTTC
D gene: TRBD1; clone size: few; J gene: TRBJ2-2; V gene: TRBV30; CDR3 protein: CAWSRQGWTGELFF; CDR3 DNA: TGTGCCTGGAGCCGACAGGGATGGACCGGGGAGCTGTTTTTT
D gene: TRBD2; clone size: -; J gene: TRBJ2-1; V gene: TRBV7-8; CDR3 protein: CASSPLTRLAASYNEQFF; CDR3 DNA: TGTGCCAGCAGCCCACTAACCCGACTAGCGGCTTCCTACAATGAGCAGTTCTTC
D gene: -; clone size: few; J gene: TRBJ2-1; V gene: TRBV30; CDR3 protein: CAWTTSIHEQFF; CDR3 DNA: TGTGCCTGGACGACTAGTATCCATGAGCAGTTCTTC
D gene: -; clone size: -; J gene: TRBJ2-2; V gene: TRBV24-1; CDR3 protein: CATSDRGHSAGELFF; CDR3 DNA: TGTGCCACCAGTGATCGAGGGCATTCGGCCGGGGAGCTGTTTTTT
D gene: TRBD1; clone size: many; J gene: TRBJ2-5; V gene: TRBV6-1; CDR3 protein: CASSESGQKETQYF; CDR3 DNA: TGTGCCAGCAGTGAATCGGGACAGAAAGAGACCCAGTACTTC
D gene: TRBD1; clone size: once; J gene: TRBJ2-7; V gene: TRBV9; CDR3 protein: CASSNTGGVEQYF; CDR3 DNA: TGTGCCAGCAGCAACACAGGGGGCGTTGAGCAGTACTTC
D gene: TRBD1; clone size: few; J gene: TRBJ2-5; V gene: TRBV5-6; CDR3 protein: CASSLTGQGGRGTQYF; CDR3 DNA: TGTGCCAGCAGCTTAACGGGACAGGGGGGCCGAGGGACCCAGTACTTC
D gene: TRBD2; clone size: -; J gene: TRBJ2-3; V gene: TRBV7-8; CDR3 protein: CASSGRTSMSDTQYF; CDR3 DNA: TGTGCCAGCAGCGGCCGGACTAGCATGTCAGATACGCAGTATTTT
D gene: TRBD1; clone size: many; J gene: TRBJ2-5; V gene: TRBV7-9; CDR3 protein: CASSLGDRGHRETQYF; CDR3 DNA: TGTGCCAGCAGCTTGGGTGACAGGGGCCATCGAGAGACCCAGTACTTC
D gene: -; clone size: few; J gene: TRBJ1-5; V gene: TRBV6-1; CDR3 protein: CASSERGEQPQHF; CDR3 DNA: TGTGCCAGCAGTGAAAGGGGGGAACAGCCCCAGCATTTT